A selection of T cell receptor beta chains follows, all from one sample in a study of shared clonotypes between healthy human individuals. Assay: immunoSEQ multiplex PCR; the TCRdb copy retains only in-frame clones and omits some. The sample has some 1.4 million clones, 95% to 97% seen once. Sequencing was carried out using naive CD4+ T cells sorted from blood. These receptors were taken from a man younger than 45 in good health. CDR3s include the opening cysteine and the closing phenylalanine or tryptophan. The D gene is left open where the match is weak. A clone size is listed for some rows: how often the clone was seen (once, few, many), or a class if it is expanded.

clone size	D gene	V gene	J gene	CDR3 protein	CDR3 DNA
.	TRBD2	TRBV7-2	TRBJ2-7	CASSLVTRTSGRFYEQYF	TGTGCCAGCAGCTTAGTCACCAGGACTAGCGGGAGGTTCTACGAGCAGTACTTC
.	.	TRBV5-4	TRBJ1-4	CASSGGATNEKLFF	TGTGCCAGCAGCGGCGGGGCAACTAATGAAAAACTGTTTTTT
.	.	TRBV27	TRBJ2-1	CASRRRGNEQFF	TGTGCCAGCCGAAGGAGAGGTAATGAGCAGTTCTTC
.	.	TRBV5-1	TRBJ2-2	CASSDAGSANTGELFF	TGCGCCAGCAGCGATGCCGGGAGCGCGAACACCGGGGAGCTGTTTTTT
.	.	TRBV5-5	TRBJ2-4	CASSLGSGGGNIQYF	TGTGCCAGCAGCTTGGGATCTGGGGGAGGAAACATTCAGTACTTC
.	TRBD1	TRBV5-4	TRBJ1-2	CASRKQGQGYGYTF	TGTGCCAGCAGGAAACAGGGGCAAGGCTATGGCTACACCTTC
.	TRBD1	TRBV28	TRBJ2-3	CASDRAGGRVTDTQYF	TGTGCCAGCGACCGGGCAGGGGGCCGGGTCACAGATACGCAGTATTTT
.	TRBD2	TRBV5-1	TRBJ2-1	CASSQVAGPYNEQFF	TGCGCCAGCAGCCAAGTAGCGGGACCCTACAATGAGCAGTTCTTC
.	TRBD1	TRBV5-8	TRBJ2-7	CASSTDRVYEQYF	TGTGCCAGCAGCACGGACAGGGTCTACGAGCAGTACTTC
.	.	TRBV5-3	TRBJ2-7	CARSARNSYEQYF	TGTGCCAGAAGTGCGAGAAACTCCTACGAGCAGTACTTC
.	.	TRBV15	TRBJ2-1	CATIDSYNEQFF	TGTGCCACCATTGACTCCTACAATGAGCAGTTCTTC
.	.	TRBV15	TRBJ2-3	CATSRVNGLGTDTQYF	TGTGCCACCAGCAGAGTAAACGGTTTAGGCACAGATACGCAGTATTTT
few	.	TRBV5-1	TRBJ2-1	CASSLQPPNEQFF	TGCGCCAGCAGCTTGCAACCACCCAATGAGCAGTTCTTC
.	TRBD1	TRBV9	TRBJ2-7	CASSLQGSHSPQDF	TGTGCCAGCAGCTTACAGGGGTCACATTCCCCGCAGGACTTC
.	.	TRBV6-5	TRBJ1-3	CASSLSGPGAGNTIYF	TGTGCCAGCAGTTTATCGGGCCCAGGGGCTGGAAACACCATATATTTT
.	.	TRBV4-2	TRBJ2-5	CASSLFGGLETQYF	TGTGCCAGCAGCTTGTTCGGCGGGTTGGAGACCCAGTACTTC
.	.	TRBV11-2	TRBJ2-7	CASSLVRETYEQYF	TGTGCCAGCAGCTTAGTCAGGGAAACCTACGAGCAGTACTTC
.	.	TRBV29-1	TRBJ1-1	CSAKSAVGEGGTEAFF	TGCAGCGCAAAATCCGCCGTCGGGGAAGGAGGTACTGAAGCTTTCTTT
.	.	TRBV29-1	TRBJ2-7	CSVEIGGISEQYF	TGCAGCGTTGAAATAGGAGGCATCTCCGAGCAGTACTTC
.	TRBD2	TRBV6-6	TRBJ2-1	CASSYPGLAGQEQFF	TGTGCCAGCAGCTACCCCGGTCTAGCGGGACAAGAGCAGTTCTTC
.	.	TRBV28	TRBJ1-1	CASSREYTEAFF	TGTGCCAGCAGTCGGGAGTACACTGAAGCTTTCTTT
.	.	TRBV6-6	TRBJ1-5	CASSFGAGRSNQPQHF	TGTGCCAGCAGTTTCGGGGCGGGCAGGAGCAATCAGCCCCAGCATTTT
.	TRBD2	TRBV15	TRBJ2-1	CATSRARTSGRQNEQFF	TGTGCCACCAGCAGAGCCAGGACTAGCGGGAGGCAGAATGAGCAGTTCTTC
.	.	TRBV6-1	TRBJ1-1	CASSEVTGFSSEAFF	TGTGCCAGCAGTGAAGTAACAGGGTTCTCTTCTGAAGCTTTCTTT
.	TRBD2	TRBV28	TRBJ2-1	CASSFRSVGGRVSYNEQFF	TGTGCCAGCAGTTTCAGGTCAGTTGGCGGGAGGGTTTCCTACAATGAGCAGTTCTTC
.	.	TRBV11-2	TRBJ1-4	CASSLVGGLNEKLFF	TGTGCCAGCAGCTTAGTTGGGGGGCTTAATGAAAAACTGTTTTTT
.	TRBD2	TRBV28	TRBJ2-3	CASSGLAGVGDTQYF	TGTGCCAGCAGCGGACTAGCGGGAGTGGGAGATACGCAGTATTTT
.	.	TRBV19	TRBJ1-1	CASSIDPQGLAEAFF	TGTGCCAGTAGTATAGATCCCCAGGGTTTGGCTGAAGCTTTCTTT
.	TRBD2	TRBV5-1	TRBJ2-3	CASSLRGGGVADTQYF	TGCGCCAGCAGCTTGCGGGGCGGGGGAGTTGCAGATACGCAGTATTTT
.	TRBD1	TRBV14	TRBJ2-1	CASSHLSRDRGYSEQFF	TGTGCCAGCAGCCACTTATCCCGGGACAGGGGATACAGTGAGCAGTTCTTC
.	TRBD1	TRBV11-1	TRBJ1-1	CASSTSQGVATEAFF	TGTGCCAGCAGCACCTCACAGGGGGTCGCCACTGAAGCTTTCTTT
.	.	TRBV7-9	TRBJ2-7	CASSLERDYEQYF	TGTGCCAGCAGCTTAGAGAGGGACTACGAGCAGTACTTC
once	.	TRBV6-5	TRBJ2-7	CATMRVRAAHEQYF	TGTGCCACAATGCGGGTTAGGGCGGCCCACGAGCAGTACTTC
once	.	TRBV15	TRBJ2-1	CATSREGLGNEQFF	TGTGCCACCAGCAGAGAAGGGTTAGGCAATGAGCAGTTCTTC
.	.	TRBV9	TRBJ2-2	CASSVRGRDTGELFF	TGTGCCAGCAGCGTAAGGGGGAGGGACACCGGGGAGCTGTTTTTT
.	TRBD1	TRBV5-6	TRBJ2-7	CASSLAPGTGRSYEQYF	TGTGCCAGCAGCTTGGCCCCCGGGACAGGACGGTCCTACGAGCAGTACTTC
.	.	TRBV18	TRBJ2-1	CASSPNRGGAYNEQFF	TGTGCCAGCTCACCTAACCGAGGGGGAGCCTACAATGAGCAGTTCTTC
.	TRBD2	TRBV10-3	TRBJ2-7	CASTLAGGYEQYF	TGTGCCAGCACACTAGCGGGAGGCTACGAGCAGTACTTC
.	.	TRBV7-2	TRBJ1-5	CASSYSGNQPQHF	TGTGCCAGCAGCTACTCAGGAAACCAGCCCCAGCATTTT
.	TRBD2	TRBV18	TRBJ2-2	CASSPPAGGTPAGELFF	TGTGCCAGCTCACCCCCCGCGGGAGGGACCCCAGCCGGGGAGCTGTTTTTT
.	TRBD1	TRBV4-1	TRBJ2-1	CASSQRIGRDRGPNEQFF	TGCGCCAGCAGCCAACGGATAGGGCGGGACAGGGGACCCAATGAGCAGTTCTTC
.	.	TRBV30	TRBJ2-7	CAWSEAIYEQYF	TGTGCCTGGAGTGAGGCTATCTACGAGCAGTACTTC
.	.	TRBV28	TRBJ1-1	CASSLGGRAEAFF	TGTGCCAGCAGTTTAGGGGGGAGGGCTGAAGCTTTCTTT
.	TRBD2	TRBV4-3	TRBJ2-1	CASSHILGRSGSGDEQFF	TGCGCCAGCAGCCACATATTAGGCCGTAGCGGGAGTGGGGATGAGCAGTTCTTC
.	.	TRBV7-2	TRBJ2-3	CASSLTDTDTQYF	TGTGCCAGCAGCTTAACAGACACAGATACGCAGTATTTT
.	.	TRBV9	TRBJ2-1	CASSVSRGNEQFF	TGTGCCAGCAGCGTAAGTCGGGGGAATGAGCAGTTCTTC
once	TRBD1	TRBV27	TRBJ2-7	CASSPSGGRLYEQYF	TGTGCCAGCAGTCCCTCAGGGGGCCGCCTCTACGAGCAGTACTTC
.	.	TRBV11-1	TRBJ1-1	CASRPRSQGPSEAFF	TGTGCCAGCAGGCCGCGAAGTCAGGGGCCTTCTGAAGCTTTCTTT